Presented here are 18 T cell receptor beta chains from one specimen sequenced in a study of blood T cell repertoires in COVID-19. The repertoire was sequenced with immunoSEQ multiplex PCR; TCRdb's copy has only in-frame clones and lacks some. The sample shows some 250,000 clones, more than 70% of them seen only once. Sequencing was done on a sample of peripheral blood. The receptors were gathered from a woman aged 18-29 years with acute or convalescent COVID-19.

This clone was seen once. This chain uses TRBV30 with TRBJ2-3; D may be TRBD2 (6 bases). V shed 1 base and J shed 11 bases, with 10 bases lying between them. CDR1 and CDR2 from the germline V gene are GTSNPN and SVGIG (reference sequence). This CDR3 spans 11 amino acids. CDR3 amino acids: CAWSGGVLQYF. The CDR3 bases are TGTGCCTGGAGTGGGGGGGTATTGCAGTATTTT. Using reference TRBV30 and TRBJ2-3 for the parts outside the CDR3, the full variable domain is SQTIHQWPATLVQPVGSPLSLECTVEGTSNPNLYWYRQAAGRGLQLLFYSVGIGQISSEVPQNLSASRPQDRQFILSSKKLLLSDSGFYLCAWSGGVLQYFGPGTRLTVL.

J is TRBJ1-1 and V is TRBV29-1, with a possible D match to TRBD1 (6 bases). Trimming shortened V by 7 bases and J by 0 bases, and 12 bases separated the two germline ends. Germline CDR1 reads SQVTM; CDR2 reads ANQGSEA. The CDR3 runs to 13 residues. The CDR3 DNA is TGCAGCGCTACCAGGGGAATGAACACTGAAGCTTTCTTT. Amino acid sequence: CSATRGMNTEAFF.

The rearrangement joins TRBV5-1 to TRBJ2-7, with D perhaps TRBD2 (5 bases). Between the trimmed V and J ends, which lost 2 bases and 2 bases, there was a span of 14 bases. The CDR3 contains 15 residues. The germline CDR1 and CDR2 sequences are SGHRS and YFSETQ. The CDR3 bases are TGCGCCAGCAGCTTCGTTGCGGGCGAAACCTACGAGCAGTACTTC. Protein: CASSFVAGETYEQYF.

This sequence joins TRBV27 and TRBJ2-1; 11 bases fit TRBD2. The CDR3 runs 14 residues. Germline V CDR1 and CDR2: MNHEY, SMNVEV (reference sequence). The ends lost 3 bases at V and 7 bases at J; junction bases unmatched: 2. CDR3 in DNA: TGTGCCAGCAGTTTTAGGACTAGCGGGAATGAGCAGTTCTTC. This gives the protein CASSFRTSGNEQFF.

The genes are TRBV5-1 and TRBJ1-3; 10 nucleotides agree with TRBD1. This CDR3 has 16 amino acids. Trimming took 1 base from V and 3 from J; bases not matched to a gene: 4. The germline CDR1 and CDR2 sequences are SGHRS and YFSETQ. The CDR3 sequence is CASSLTGQGFGNTIYF. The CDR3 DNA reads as TGCGCCAGCAGCTTGACGGGACAGGGGTTTGGAAACACCATATATTTT.

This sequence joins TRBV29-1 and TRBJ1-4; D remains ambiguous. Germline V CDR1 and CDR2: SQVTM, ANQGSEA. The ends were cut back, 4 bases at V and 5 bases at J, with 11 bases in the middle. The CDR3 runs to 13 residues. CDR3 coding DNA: TGCAGCGTTGGTACAGAAACGAATGAAAAACTGTTTTTT. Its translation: CSVGTETNEKLFF. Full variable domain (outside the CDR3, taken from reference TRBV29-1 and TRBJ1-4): SAVISQKPSRDICQRGTSLTIQCQVDSQVTMMFWYRQQPGQSLTLIATANQGSEATYESGFVIDKFPISRPNLTFSTLTVSNMSPEDSSIYLCSVGTETNEKLFFGSGTQLSVL.

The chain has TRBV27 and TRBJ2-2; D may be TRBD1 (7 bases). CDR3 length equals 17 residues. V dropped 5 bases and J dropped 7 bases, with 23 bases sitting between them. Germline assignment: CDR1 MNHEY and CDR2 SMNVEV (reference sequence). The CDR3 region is CASSAAVGRGTVGELFF. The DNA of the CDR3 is TGTGCCAGCAGTGCGGCGGTGGGCAGGGGGACTGTCGGGGAGCTGTTTTTT.

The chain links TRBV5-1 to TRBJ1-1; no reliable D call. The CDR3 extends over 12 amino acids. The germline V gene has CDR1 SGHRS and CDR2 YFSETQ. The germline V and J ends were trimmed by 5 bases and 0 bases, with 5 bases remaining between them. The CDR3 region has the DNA TGCGCCAGCAGTTCAGTGAACACTGAAGCTTTCTTT. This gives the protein CASSSVNTEAFF.

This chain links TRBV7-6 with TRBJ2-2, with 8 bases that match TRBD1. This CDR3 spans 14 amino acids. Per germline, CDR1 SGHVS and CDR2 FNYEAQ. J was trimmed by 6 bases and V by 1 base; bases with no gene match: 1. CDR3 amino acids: CASSLEQGAGELFF. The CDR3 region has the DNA TGTGCCAGCAGCTTAGAACAGGGGGCCGGGGAGCTGTTTTTT.

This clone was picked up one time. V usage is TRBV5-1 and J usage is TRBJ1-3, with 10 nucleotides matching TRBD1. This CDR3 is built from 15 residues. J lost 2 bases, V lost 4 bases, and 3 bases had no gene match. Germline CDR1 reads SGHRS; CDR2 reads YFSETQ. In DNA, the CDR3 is TGCGCCAGCAGCCTCGACAGGGGGCCTGGAAACACCATATATTTT. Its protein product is CASSLDRGPGNTIYF.

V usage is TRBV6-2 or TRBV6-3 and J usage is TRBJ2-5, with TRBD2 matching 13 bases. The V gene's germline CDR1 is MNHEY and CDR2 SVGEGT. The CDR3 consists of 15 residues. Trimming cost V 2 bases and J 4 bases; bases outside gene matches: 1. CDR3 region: CASSYGLAGVETQYF. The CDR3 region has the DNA TGTGCCAGCAGTTACGGACTAGCGGGAGTAGAGACCCAGTACTTC.

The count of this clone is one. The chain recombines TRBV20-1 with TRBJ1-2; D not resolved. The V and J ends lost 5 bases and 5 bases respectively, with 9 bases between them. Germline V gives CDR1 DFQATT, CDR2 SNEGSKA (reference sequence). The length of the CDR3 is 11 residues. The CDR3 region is CSAGPKYGYTF. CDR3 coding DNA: TGCAGTGCTGGCCCAAAATATGGCTACACCTTC.

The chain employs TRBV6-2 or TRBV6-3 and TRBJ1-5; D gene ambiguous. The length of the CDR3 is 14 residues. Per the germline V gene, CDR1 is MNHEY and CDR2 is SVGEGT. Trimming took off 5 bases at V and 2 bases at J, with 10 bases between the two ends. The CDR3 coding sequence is TGTGCCAGCAGTAGAGGCATCGGCAATCAGCCCCAGCATTTT. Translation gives CASSRGIGNQPQHF.

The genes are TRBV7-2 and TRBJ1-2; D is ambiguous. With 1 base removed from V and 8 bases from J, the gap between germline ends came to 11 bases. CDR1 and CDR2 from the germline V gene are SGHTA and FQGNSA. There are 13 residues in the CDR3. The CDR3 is CASSLVSGRGYTF. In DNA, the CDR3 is TGTGCCAGCAGCTTAGTTTCGGGAAGAGGCTACACCTTC.

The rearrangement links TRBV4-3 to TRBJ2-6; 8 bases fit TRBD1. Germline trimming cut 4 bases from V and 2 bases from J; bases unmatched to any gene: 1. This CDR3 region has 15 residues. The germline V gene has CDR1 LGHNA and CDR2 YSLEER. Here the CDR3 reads CASSLQGAGANVLTF. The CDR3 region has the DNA TGCGCCAGCAGCCTACAGGGGGCTGGGGCCAACGTCCTGACTTTC.

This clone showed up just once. The CDR3 loop reads CASSSLNELEYF. Here the CDR3 DNA reads TGTGCCAGCAGCTCCTTAAATGAGTTAGAGTACTTC. The chain has TRBV6-6 and TRBJ2-7; D gene ambiguous. The germline CDR1 and CDR2 sequences are MNHNY and SVGAGI (reference sequence). Trimming left V 6 bases short and J 11 bases short, with 17 bases between. CDR3 length: 12 amino acids.

CDR3 coding DNA: TGTGCCAGCAGCTCGAGACCGGGACTAGCGGGAGGTAGCACAGATACGCAGTATTTT. It yields the protein CASSSRPGLAGGSTDTQYF. V usage is TRBV7-2 and J usage is TRBJ2-3; TRBD2 matches 15 bases. J was trimmed by 0 bases and V by 4 bases; bases with no gene match: 8. CDR3 size: 19 residues. Germline CDR1 and CDR2: SGHTA and FQGNSA.

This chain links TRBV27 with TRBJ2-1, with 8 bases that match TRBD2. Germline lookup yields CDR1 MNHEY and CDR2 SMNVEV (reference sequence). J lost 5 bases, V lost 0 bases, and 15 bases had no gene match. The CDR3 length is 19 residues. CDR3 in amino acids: CASSLSAPETSVGNNEQFF. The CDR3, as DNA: TGTGCCAGCAGTTTATCGGCGCCCGAGACTAGCGTAGGCAACAATGAGCAGTTCTTC.